The following is a TCR beta chain sequence with its context. Its antigen is currently unknown. This sample is drawn from a study of beta chain features in type 1 diabetes. Looking at the study overall: Patients shared similar age, gender and cell yields with healthy donors. General study results and limits: Shorter TCRB CDR3s, moderately but significantly so, marked every one of the four CD4+ subsets in Type 1 diabetes patients.

What was sequenced were expressed TCRB transcripts, since all of the isolated RNA had been reverse transcribed. Clones were read by immunoSEQ multiplex PCR, and TCRdb kept only the in-frame ones, dropping some. Counted here are about 250,000 clones, around 14% occurring once; the ten biggest clones make up approximately 0.024%. Germline V CDR1 and CDR2: SGHDT, YYEEEE. Trimming shortened V by 5 bases and J by 4 bases, and 12 bases separated the two germline ends. CDR3 length equals 14 residues. Sequenced: naive CD4+ T cells from blood. The source of this sequence is a woman between 40 and 55 years old in good health. The chain recombines TRBV5-6 with TRBJ2-2, with a possible D match to TRBD1 (7 bases). In DNA, the CDR3 is TGTGCCAGCAGACGACAGGGAGGCACCGGGGAGCTGTTTTTT. Encoded protein: CASRRQGGTGELFF. The complete variable domain, with remaining parts taken from reference TRBV5-6 and TRBJ2-2, reads DAGVTQSPTHLIKTRGQQVTLRCSPKSGHDTVSWYQQALGQGPQFIFQYYEEEERQRGNFPDRFSGHQFPNYSSELNVNALLLGDSALYLCASRRQGGTGELFFGEGSRLTVL.